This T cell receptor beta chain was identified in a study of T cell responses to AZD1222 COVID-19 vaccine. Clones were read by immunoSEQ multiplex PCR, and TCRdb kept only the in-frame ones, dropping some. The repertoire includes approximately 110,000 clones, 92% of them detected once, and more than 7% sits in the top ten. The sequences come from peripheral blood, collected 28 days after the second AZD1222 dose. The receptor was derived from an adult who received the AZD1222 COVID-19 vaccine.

For the CDR3, the DNA is TGTGCCAGCAGCCATAGACAGGGGGCAGGTGGGACTGAAGCTTTCTTT. Amino acids: CASSHRQGAGGTEAFF. V usage is TRBV25-1 and J usage is TRBJ1-1, with 10 bases that match TRBD1. In germline, CDR1 is MGHDK, CDR2 SYGVNS. This CDR3 has 16 residues. V was clipped by 6 bases and J by 5 bases; unmatched bases: 12.